This passage covers 20 T cell receptor beta chains from one sample sequenced in a study of glioma-infiltrating T cells after dendritic cell vaccination. Method: immunoSEQ multiplex PCR; TCRdb's copy keeps in-frame clones and lacks some. The sample has 100,000 or so clones; 80% to 90% are singletons. The source material was blood, sampled before dendritic cell vaccination. All receptors derive from a human donor with glioblastoma.

The gene calls are TRBV5-1 and TRBJ1-5; 8 nucleotides match TRBD1. The CDR3 runs to 14 residues. From germline, CDR1 is SGHRS and CDR2 YFSETQ. V dropped 3 bases and J dropped 4; count of bases not matched to a gene: 3. The CDR3 loop is CASSSTGDNQPQHF. The CDR3 coding sequence is TGCGCCAGCAGCTCGACAGGGGATAATCAGCCCCAGCATTTT.

The rearrangement joins TRBV7-9 to TRBJ1-1; no definite D call. The V and J ends lost 0 bases and 1 base respectively, with 6 bases between them. Per the germline V gene, CDR1 is SEHNR and CDR2 is FQNEAQ (reference sequence). This CDR3 is built from 14 residues. CDR3 sequence reads: CASSLAQKNTEAFF. The CDR3 DNA follows: TGTGCCAGCAGCTTAGCACAGAAGAACACTGAAGCTTTCTTT.

V usage is TRBV4-1 and J usage is TRBJ2-2; D is perhaps TRBD2 (5 bases). Trimming removed 1 base at V and 4 bases at J, with 13 bases between. The germline V gene has CDR1 MGHRA and CDR2 YSYEKL. The CDR3 is 16 amino acids. This CDR3 is CASSQGGGRGTGELFF. CDR3 in DNA: TGCGCCAGCAGCCAAGGAGGAGGACGGGGCACCGGGGAGCTGTTTTTT.

The chain uses TRBV6-1 and TRBJ1-2; D unclear. This CDR3 is built from 16 residues. CDR1 and CDR2 (germline): MNHNS, SASEGT. The V gene lost 2 bases and the J gene lost 0 bases, with 13 bases spanning the gap. CDR3 coding DNA: TGTGCCAGCAGTGAACTTTGGCAGGCCGCTAACTATGGCTACACCTTC. Translated: CASSELWQAANYGYTF.

The gene calls are TRBV27 and TRBJ1-4, with 8 bases aligning to TRBD1. Germline loops: CDR1 MNHEY, CDR2 SMNVEV (reference sequence). The CDR3 is 14 residues long. V lost 3 bases and J lost 8; bases outside the gene matches: 5. CDR3 sequence: CASSFSGGWEKLFF. Here the CDR3 DNA reads TGTGCCAGCAGTTTCTCAGGGGGCTGGGAAAAACTGTTTTTT.

The J gene is TRBJ2-5, the V gene TRBV15; 7 bases match TRBD2. The germline V gene encodes CDR1 LNHNV and CDR2 YYDKDF (reference sequence). V shed 3 bases and J 5 bases; nucleotides not matched to a gene: 9. The CDR3 consists of 15 residues. CDR3 coding DNA: TGTGCCACCAGCAGGGTGGGGGGGTTTACCGAGACCCAGTACTTC. Translating gives CATSRVGGFTETQYF.

The rearrangement uses TRBV5-6 and TRBJ2-3; possible D gene TRBD2, 5 bases. The length of the CDR3 is 14 residues. V lost 2 bases and J 3 bases, leaving 10 bases between the germline ends. Germline values: CDR1 SGHDT, CDR2 YYEEEE. CDR3 in amino acids: CASSFSVGTDTQYF. CDR3 nucleotides: TGTGCCAGCAGCTTTAGCGTGGGGACAGATACGCAGTATTTT.

This CDR3 reads CASSPSGSDYDEQFF. The DNA for the CDR3 is TGCGCCAGCAGTCCTAGCGGGAGCGATTACGATGAGCAGTTCTTC. The chain combines TRBV5-1 with TRBJ2-1, with 10 bases lining up with TRBD2. The CDR3 consists of 15 residues. The V segment lost 5 bases and the J segment 8 bases; nucleotides outside the gene matches: 10. Looked up from germline, CDR1 is SGHRS and CDR2 is YFSETQ. Full variable domain (missing parts from reference TRBV5-1 and TRBJ2-1): KAGVTQTPRYLIKTRGQQVTLSCSPISGHRSVSWYQQTPGQGLQFLFEYFSETQRNKGNFPGRFSGRQFSNSRSEMNVSTLELGDSALYLCASSPSGSDYDEQFFGPGTRLTVL.

The V gene is TRBV4-3, the J gene TRBJ1-2; tentative D call: TRBD1 (5 bases). The CDR3 sequence is 14 residues long. Trimming stripped 0 bases from V and 10 bases from J, with 15 bases between. Germline V CDR1 and CDR2: LGHNA, YSLEER. DNA of the CDR3: TGCGCCAGCAGCCAAGATCGGCAGGGATCGGACTACACCTTC. Translating gives CASSQDRQGSDYTF.

The sample holds a few counts of this clone. The V call is TRBV5-5, the J call TRBJ2-7; D might be TRBD2 (6 bases). CDR1 and CDR2 (germline): SGHKS, YYEKEE (reference sequence). V was cut by 3 bases and J by 3 bases, with 13 bases left in between. CDR3 length equals 14 residues. CDR3: CASSWGEWGYEQYF. In nucleotides, the CDR3 is TGTGCCAGCAGCTGGGGGGAGTGGGGCTACGAGCAGTACTTC.

About this clone: At the DNA level, this CDR3 is encoded by other sequences in the same sample as well. V usage is TRBV5-1 and J usage is TRBJ2-1, with 11 bases matching TRBD2. Germline V gene lookup returns CDR1 SGHRS and CDR2 YFSETQ. CDR3 length: 16 residues. The junction had 7 bases not matched to a gene; V was cut back by 7 bases and J by 1 base. CDR3 nucleotide sequence: TGCGCCAGCTCGCTGACTAGCGGGGCTTCCTACAATGAGCAGTTCTTC. Amino acids: CASSLTSGASYNEQFF.

There are a few counts of this clone. The chain recombines TRBV6-1 with TRBJ2-1; the D is unclear. V lost 0 bases, J lost 2 bases, and 11 bases lay in between. CDR1 MNHNS and CDR2 SASEGT come from the germline V gene. The CDR3 length is 16 residues. CDR3 sequence: CASSEASRGAYNEQFF. As DNA, the CDR3 is TGTGCCAGCAGTGAAGCAAGTCGCGGAGCCTACAATGAGCAGTTCTTC.

The chain has TRBV13 and TRBJ2-5, with 8 bases lining up with TRBD1. The CDR3 contains 13 residues. The germline CDR1 and CDR2 sequences are PRHDT and FYEKMQ (reference sequence). Trimming removed 4 bases from V and 5 bases from J; junction bases left unmatched: 3. The chain's CDR3 is CASSSTGVETQYF. The CDR3 nucleotides read TGTGCCAGCAGCTCGACAGGGGTCGAGACCCAGTACTTC.

The chain is built from TRBV7-9 and TRBJ1-2; a possible D gene is TRBD1 (6 bases). In germline, CDR1 is SEHNR, CDR2 FQNEAQ (reference sequence). This CDR3 is 15 amino acids long. V was trimmed by 2 bases and J by 4 bases, leaving 14 bases between them. For the CDR3, the DNA is TGTGCCAGCAGCTTATCGGAAGGGGGGGTCTATGGCTACACCTTC. This sequence encodes CASSLSEGGVYGYTF.

The CDR3 DNA reads as TGCGCCAGCACCAATTACCCCTTCGGGAACAATGAGCAGTTCTTC. This codes for CASTNYPFGNNEQFF. The J gene is TRBJ2-1, the V gene TRBV5-1; D is possibly TRBD2 (5 bases). The CDR3 has 15 amino acids. Germline CDR1 reads SGHRS; CDR2 reads YFSETQ. With 6 bases removed from V and 5 bases from J, the gap between germline ends came to 18 bases. Full variable domain (missing parts from reference TRBV5-1 and TRBJ2-1): KAGVTQTPRYLIKTRGQQVTLSCSPISGHRSVSWYQQTPGQGLQFLFEYFSETQRNKGNFPGRFSGRQFSNSRSEMNVSTLELGDSALYLCASTNYPFGNNEQFFGPGTRLTVL.

The chain combines TRBV10-2 with TRBJ2-1, with 7 bases aligning to TRBD1. Germline trimming cut 4 bases from V and 1 base from J; bases unmatched to any gene: 4. There are 15 residues in the CDR3. CDR1 is WSHSY and CDR2 is SAAADI in the germline V gene. The CDR3 spells CASSGTGLSYNEQFF. For the CDR3, the DNA is TGCGCCAGCAGTGGGACAGGCCTTTCCTACAATGAGCAGTTCTTC.

The chain employs TRBV27 and TRBJ2-7, with TRBD1 matching over 10 bases. V trimming: 6 bases; J trimming: 6 bases; junction bases outside the gene matches: 5. The CDR3 loop spans 13 amino acids. Germline V CDR1 and CDR2: MNHEY, SMNVEV (reference sequence). For the CDR3, the DNA is TGTGCCAGCAGCCTCGGGACAGGGGCCGAGCAGTACTTC. This gives the protein CASSLGTGAEQYF.

J is TRBJ2-5 and V is TRBV6-5, with 9 positions matching TRBD2. Germline V CDR1 and CDR2: MNHEY, SVGAGI. CDR3 length equals 16 residues. V trimming: 4 bases; J trimming: 2 bases; junction bases outside the gene matches: 8. The CDR3 DNA sequence: TGTGCCAGCAGTTTAGTAGCGGGAGCGGATCAAGAGACCCAGTACTTC. Translated, it gives CASSLVAGADQETQYF.

This clone was detected only once. The chain links TRBV6-5 to TRBJ2-4; unclear D gene. The V gene lost 2 bases and the J gene lost 0 bases, with 11 bases spanning the gap. CDR3 size: 16 residues. Germline V gene sequence: CDR1 MNHEY, CDR2 SVGAGI. In nucleotides, the CDR3 is TGTGCCAGCAGTTACACAACGGAGCTAGCCAAAAACATTCAGTACTTC. Translation: CASSYTTELAKNIQYF.

The chain links TRBV11-2 to TRBJ2-5; 8 bases map to TRBD1. Trimming cost V 1 base and J 3 bases; bases outside gene matches: 4. Germline V gene data show CDR1 as SGHAT and CDR2 as FQNNGV. The CDR3 covers 15 residues. The CDR3 spells CASSLGRGREETQYF. CDR3 nucleotide sequence: TGTGCCAGCAGCTTAGGCAGGGGGCGCGAAGAGACCCAGTACTTC.